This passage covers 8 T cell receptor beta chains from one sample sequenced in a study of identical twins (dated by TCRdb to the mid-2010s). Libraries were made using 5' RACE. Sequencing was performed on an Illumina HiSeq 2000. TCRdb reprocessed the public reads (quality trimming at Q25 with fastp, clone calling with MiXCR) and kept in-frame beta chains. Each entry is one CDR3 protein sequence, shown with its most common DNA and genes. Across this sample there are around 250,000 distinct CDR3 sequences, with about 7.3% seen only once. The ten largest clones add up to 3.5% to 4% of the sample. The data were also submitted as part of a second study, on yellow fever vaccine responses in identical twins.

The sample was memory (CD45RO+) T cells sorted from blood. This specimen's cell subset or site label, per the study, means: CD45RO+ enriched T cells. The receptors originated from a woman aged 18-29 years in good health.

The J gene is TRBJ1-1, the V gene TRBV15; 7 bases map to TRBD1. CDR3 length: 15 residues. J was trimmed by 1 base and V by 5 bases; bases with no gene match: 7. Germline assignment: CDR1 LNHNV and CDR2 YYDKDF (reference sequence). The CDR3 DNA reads TGTGCCACCAGCGATTTGACAGGGAAGAACACTGAAGCTTTCTTT. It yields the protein CATSDLTGKNTEAFF.

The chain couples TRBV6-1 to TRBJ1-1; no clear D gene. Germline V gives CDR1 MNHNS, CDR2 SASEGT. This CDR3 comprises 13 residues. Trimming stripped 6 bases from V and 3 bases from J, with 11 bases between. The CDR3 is CASRGDPYTEAFF. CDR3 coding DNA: TGTGCCAGCAGGGGTGACCCGTACACTGAAGCTTTCTTT.

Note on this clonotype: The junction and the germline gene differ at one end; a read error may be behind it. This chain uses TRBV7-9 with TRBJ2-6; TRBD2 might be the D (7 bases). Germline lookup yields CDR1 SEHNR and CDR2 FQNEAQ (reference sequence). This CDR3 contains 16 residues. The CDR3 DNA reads TGTTCCAGCAGCTTCGGGGGGCCTGTTGGGGCCAACGTCCTGACTTTC. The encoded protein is CSSSFGGPVGANVLTF. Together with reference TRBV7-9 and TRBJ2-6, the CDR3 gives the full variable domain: DTGVSQNPRHKITKRGQNVTFRCDPISEHNRLYWYRQTLGQGPEFLTYFQNEAQLEKSRLLSDRFSAERPKGSFSTLEIQRTEQGDSAMYLCSSSFGGPVGANVLTFGAGSRLTVL.

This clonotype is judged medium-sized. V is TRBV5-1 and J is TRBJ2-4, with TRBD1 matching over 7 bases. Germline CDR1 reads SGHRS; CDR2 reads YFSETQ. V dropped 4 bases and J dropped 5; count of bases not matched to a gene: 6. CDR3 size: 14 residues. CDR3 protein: CASSQTGRENIQYF. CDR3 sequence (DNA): TGCGCCAGCAGCCAGACAGGGCGGGAAAACATTCAGTACTTC.

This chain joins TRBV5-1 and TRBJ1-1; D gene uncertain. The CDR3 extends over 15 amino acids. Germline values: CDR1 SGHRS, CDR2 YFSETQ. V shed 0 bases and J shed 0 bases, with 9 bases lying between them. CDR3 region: CASSLDGIMNTEAFF. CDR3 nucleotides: TGCGCCAGCAGCTTGGACGGGATTATGAACACTGAAGCTTTCTTT.

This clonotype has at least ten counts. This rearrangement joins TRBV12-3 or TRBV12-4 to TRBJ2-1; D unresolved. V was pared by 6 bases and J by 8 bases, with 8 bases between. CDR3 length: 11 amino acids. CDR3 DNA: TGTGCCAGCAGCTCCCTCCATGAGCAGTTCTTC. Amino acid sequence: CASSSLHEQFF.

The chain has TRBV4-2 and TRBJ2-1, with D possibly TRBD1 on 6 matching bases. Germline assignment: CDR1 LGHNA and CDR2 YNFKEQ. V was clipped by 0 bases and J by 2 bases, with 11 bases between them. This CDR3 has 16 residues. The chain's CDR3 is CASSQDWGTPYNEQFF. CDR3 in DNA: TGTGCCAGCAGCCAAGATTGGGGGACACCCTACAATGAGCAGTTCTTC.

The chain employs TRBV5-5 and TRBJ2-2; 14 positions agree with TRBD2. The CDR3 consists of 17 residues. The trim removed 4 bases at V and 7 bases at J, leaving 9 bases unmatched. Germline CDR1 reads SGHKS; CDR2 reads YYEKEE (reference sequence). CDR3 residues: CASSETGTSGGYGELFF. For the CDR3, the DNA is TGTGCCAGCAGCGAAACCGGGACTAGCGGGGGCTACGGGGAGCTGTTTTTT.